This T cell receptor (beta chain) was found in a study of blood T cell repertoires in COVID-19. On the study more broadly: Italy, Spain and the United States were the sources of the convalescent and acute COVID-19 samples.

All enrollees were roughly 18 to 89 years old and from 24 US areas. Symptom resolution, clearance, or two negative PCRs marked the recovered donors of Cohort 3. Germline loops: CDR1 GTSNPN, CDR2 SVGIG (reference sequence). The V end was cut by 2 bases, the J end by 5 bases, with 9 bases between. The CDR3 totals 12 residues. The method was immunoSEQ multiplex PCR; TCRdb's version includes in-frame clones alone and lacks a portion of them. The table includes around 250,000 clones, almost 85% detected once. The rearrangement uses TRBV30 and TRBJ2-5, with a weak D call TRBD2 (6 bases). Specimen: PBMCs or T cells enriched from blood (not recorded which). This TCR was recovered from a middle-aged man who had recovered from COVID-19. In DNA form, the CDR3 reads TGTGCCTGGAGTTTGACTAGTGAGACCCAGTACTTC. It translates to CAWSLTSETQYF. Full variable domain (rest looked up from reference TRBV30 and TRBJ2-5): SQTIHQWPATLVQPVGSPLSLECTVEGTSNPNLYWYRQAAGRGLQLLFYSVGIGQISSEVPQNLSASRPQDRQFILSSKKLLLSDSGFYLCAWSLTSETQYFGPGTRLLVL.